This TCR beta chain originates from a study of cytomegalovirus exposure and HLA in healthy donors (dated by TCRdb to 2015 to 2018). About the investigation overall: In an earlier analysis of some 550 of the donors, 276 Gb of sequence data and roughly 100 million unique TCR beta sequences from about 180 million T cells were reported. An early release that covered roughly 600 HLA-typed donors contained about 300 gigabases of sequencing data and 70 million to 100 million unique TCR sequences. Of the roughly 400 genotyped donors, approximately 83% fell in the genetic ancestry cluster associated with self-reported Caucasian donors. The study aimed to test whether signatures of past pathogen exposure could be identified by cataloging public T cell receptors. The study used immunosequencing to profile the T cell repertoires of 600 to 850 subjects and linked those repertoires to cytomegalovirus serostatus. Along with the 666-subject first cohort, a separate validation cohort of roughly 110 different subjects was used. High-throughput TCR immunosequencing, statistical association of individual TCRs with disease status, and machine learning were combined to predict cytomegalovirus infection status. A later analysis re-analyzed previously published TCR beta repertoires from approximately 700 donors and added high-resolution HLA genotyping to study TCR occurrence patterns. Rather than drawing on any new phenotypic data, the later analysis identified candidate immune exposures from TCR beta sequences and the way those sequences occurred across donors. An earlier analysis of more than 450 of the donors used high-throughput TCR beta sequencing to judge whether each TCR beta V gene segment behaved as functional or pseudogenic. Donor age, sex, ethnicity and CMV serostatus were compiled together with the repertoire data. In a later genetic analysis, genome-wide SNP genotypes for about 55% of the roughly 670 donors were used, and that subset was treated as a discovery cohort. Every discovery cohort repertoire had been produced on one sequencing platform. HLA typing included class I and class II loci at four-digit resolution. Typing coverage differed by locus: A, B, C, DRB1 and DQB1 were typed in roughly 620-630 donors, DQA1 in 500 to 550, DPA1 in 600 to 610, and DPB1 in 450 to 480. A few DR-DQ haplotypes were treated as single units for association and clustering because of strong linkage in the cohort. Among 398 genotyped donors of the cohort, an average of approximately 230,000 unique TCR beta nucleotide sequences were sequenced per donor, 15% to 20% of them non-productive.

Study-wide conclusions, independent of this receptor: According to a later analysis, most CMV-associated TCR beta chains appeared to be HLA-restricted, and the HLA associations seemed to be driven largely by CMV exposure. A further reported finding was that TCR beta sequences accurately predicted the HLA-A and HLA-B alleles for most subjects in the first cohort. The earlier analysis of approximately 540 of the donors excluded some 15 rarely observed V segments, including chromosome 9 orphons, because counts were too low. Only TCR beta chains were sequenced in this cohort, and the absence of alpha or paired-chain data limited detectable features. When HLA alleles, especially DR and DQ, strongly co-occurred, TCR associations were difficult to assign to individual alleles. In a later genetic analysis, fewer N-insertions in productive TCRs were reported among donors in an Asian-associated ancestry cluster than the roughly 640-donor mean. In vitro tests confirmed that a few of the cytomegalovirus-associated TCR beta chains recognize cytomegalovirus antigens. Across donors, most TCR sequences were observed very rarely, whereas some public TCRs were present in many individuals. In a later analysis, HLA-associated TCR beta chains were found to be more clonally expanded and to have lower generation probabilities than equally common non-associated chains. A total of around 150 TCR beta chains were listed by the study as associated with cytomegalovirus. Sequencing depth was assumed to be roughly uniform across donors in the presence/absence analyses, though that assumption may not hold. According to a later analysis, TCR association rates differed among HLA loci, with DRB1 alleles showing the most associated TCRs and HLA-C alleles showing the fewest. The only immune exposure information available for the cohort was CMV serostatus. Because some donors lacked HLA typing at each locus, the association tests relied only on the typed subset. Cytomegalovirus status was reported to be diagnosed by the classifier with high specificity and sensitivity in both the original and validation cohorts. In a later analysis, several top co-occurrence clusters were reported to appear linked to parvovirus B19, influenza, CMV and Epstein-Barr virus. A later genetic analysis associated a missense DCLRE1C variant with V-gene and J-gene trimming of TCR beta chains, and an independent cohort replicated the association. Correlated functional status among segregating V segments might reflect linkage disequilibrium, but an unknown experimental factor could not be ruled out. In a later analysis, more than 15,000 TCR beta sequences were associated with specific HLA alleles at a false discovery rate of 0.05. A cluster of highly shared sequence variants was judged likely to be a technical artifact of the sequencing pipeline. Broadly in line with IMGT annotations, most TCR beta V segments showed up in productive rearrangements about 87% or about 30% of the time in an earlier analysis of 587 of the donors. According to the authors, the approach could potentially be generalized to other disease states and immunological phenotypes. Because the 87-base-pair reads could not distinguish some IMGT-functional V segments, including TRBV6-2 and TRBV6-3, those segments were excluded.

Germline trimming: 4 bases from V, 1 base from J; junction bases outside gene matches: 3. The cysteine opens and the phenylalanine closes a CDR3 of 16 amino acids. Of all the DNA, just the CDR3 is kept, 48 bases in frame from base 1. CDR1 and CDR2, per the germline V gene, are MNHNS and SASEGT. Of note for this clone: Its antigen has not been determined. Base qualities are missing; no much larger clone stands one base away.

The cohort was made up of around 720 healthy bone marrow donors. At the time of sampling, every cohort member was nominally healthy, though immune exposures that went unrecorded were likely present. The donor was CMV seronegative and was included in the group of around 320 seronegative cohort members. Every donor gave a peripheral blood sample, and the peripheral blood mononuclear cells from that sample were used for TCR beta sequencing. Genomic DNA extraction from the blood cell samples was performed with the Qiagen DNeasy Blood Extraction Kit. The receptor library was made with the immunoSEQ multiplex PCR assay. The multiplex PCR relied on a mix of 60 forward primers for TCR Vbeta segments and 13 reverse primers for TCR Jbeta segments. The CDR3 region of rearranged TCR beta genes was amplified from genomic DNA by a multiplex PCR assay. The Illumina HiSeq System was used to sequence the amplified TCR beta libraries as 87-base-pair reads. Turning to the authors' computational methods: A later analysis tallied 75 million to 95 million unique TCR beta chains across the 666 repertoires, and approximately 12 million of those chains were shared by two or more donors. Raw reads were error-corrected and collapsed into unique sequences by a nearest-neighbor algorithm in which closely related sequences were merged to remove PCR and sequencing errors. Alignment of CDR3 sequences to IMGT reference sequences was used to assign V, D and J gene segments. For a sequence to be retained, a match of at least six nucleotides was required to both a V gene segment and a J gene segment. A rearrangement was called productive if the CDR3 had no stop codons and remained in frame with V and J, and every other rearrangement was called non-productive. Following IMGT convention, CDR3 was defined as the stretch from the second conserved V-encoded cysteine to the conserved J-encoded phenylalanine. The earlier analysis of roughly 590 of the donors excluded any sequence lacking an unambiguous match to a single V gene segment. In an earlier analysis of 587 of the donors, V segments were called functional above 56.7% productive rearrangements and were called segregating when the between-donor standard deviation exceeded 5%. A statistical classification framework was built to diagnose cytomegalovirus status from the catalog of TCR beta chain sequences. V and J gene assignment, in a later analysis, came from comparing TCR nucleotide sequences with IMGT/GENE-DB human TR gene sequences. In a later analysis, CDR3 sequences and most-parsimonious VDJ recombination scenarios were assigned using the TCRdist pipeline. In a later analysis, each TCR beta chain was defined by its CDR3 amino acid sequence together with its V-gene family, and reads lacking a unique V-gene family were excluded. As a way to deal with suspected cross-contamination and a sequencing artifact, a later analysis dropped 450 to 600 nucleotide sequences that were highly shared and had low generation probability. For each public chain, a later analysis derived a clonal expansion index from normalized ranks of inferred template counts within each repertoire. In a later analysis, generation probabilities were computed with a VDJ recombination model fitted to out-of-frame rearrangements, and the resulting probabilities were checked against IGoR. In a later analysis, hypergeometric tests were used to score TCR-TCR, TCR-HLA and TCR-CMV co-occurrence, with a repertoire-size bias correction applied to TCR pairs. To estimate false discovery rates, a later analysis permuted the HLA or CMV assignments 20 times. In a later analysis, co-occurring TCRs were grouped using DBSCAN, with TCRdist sequence similarity added in when clustering inside HLA-allele-positive subsets. Co-occurrence clustering excluded repertoires with fewer than 30,000 or more than 120,000 public chains, plus five with anomalous nucleotide sharing. The source is immuneACCESS, and TCRdb retained only in-frame sequences with V and J called. Part of the clones is not carried over; for the studies checked, unresolved V genes explain less than half of this, and the remainder is unexplained. Clone size and the V and J calls come from that table; the DNA yielded D and trimming. This sample lists about 200,000 clones; 80% to 90% were detected once. The ten largest make up 0.25% to 0.4% of the sample.

The receptor was isolated from a woman aged 30 to 39 in good health and CMV-seronegative. The source material was PBMCs. The chain employs TRBV6-1 and TRBJ2-1, and 11 junctional nucleotides match TRBD2. The DNA is as follows: TGTGCCAGCAGTGCAGGGACTAGCGGTTCCTACAATGAGCAGTTCTTC. The resulting protein is CASSAGTSGSYNEQFF.